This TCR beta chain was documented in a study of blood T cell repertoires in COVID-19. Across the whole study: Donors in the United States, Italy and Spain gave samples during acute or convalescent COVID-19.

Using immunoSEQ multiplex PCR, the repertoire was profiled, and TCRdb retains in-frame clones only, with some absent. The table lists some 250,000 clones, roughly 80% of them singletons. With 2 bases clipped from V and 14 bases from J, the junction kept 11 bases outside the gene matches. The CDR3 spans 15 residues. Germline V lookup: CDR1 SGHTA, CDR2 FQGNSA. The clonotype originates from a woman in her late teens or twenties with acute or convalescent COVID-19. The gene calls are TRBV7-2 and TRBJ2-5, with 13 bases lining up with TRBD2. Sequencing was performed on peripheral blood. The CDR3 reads CASSLSGTSGTEHYF. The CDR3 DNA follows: TGTGCCAGCAGCTTATCTGGGACTAGCGGGACCGAACATTACTTC.